The T cell receptor (beta chain) under discussion was sequenced for a study of blood T cell repertoires in COVID-19. Study summary: In each case, the material was cDNA or gDNA derived from T cells, B-cell-depleted T cells, or PBMCs.

The age range of participants was roughly 18 to 90 years, with residence in 20 to 25 US areas. Sequencing used immunoSEQ multiplex PCR; TCRdb keeps in-frame clones, though not all of them. The data contain approximately 160,000 clones, 80% to 90% of them seen just once; the ten biggest clones take up under 9.5%. Germline V CDR1 and CDR2: SGHTA, FQGNSA. Trimming took off 5 bases at V and 5 bases at J, with 12 bases between the two ends. There are 14 residues in the CDR3. The chain is built from TRBV7-2 and TRBJ1-4; D not resolved. Sequences were obtained from PBMCs or T cells enriched from blood (not recorded which). This receptor was identified in a man aged 50 or older who had recovered from COVID-19. The CDR3 nucleotides read TGTGCCAGCAGCCCTGTGAGCCGGAATGAAAAACTGTTTTTT. Translating it yields CASSPVSRNEKLFF.